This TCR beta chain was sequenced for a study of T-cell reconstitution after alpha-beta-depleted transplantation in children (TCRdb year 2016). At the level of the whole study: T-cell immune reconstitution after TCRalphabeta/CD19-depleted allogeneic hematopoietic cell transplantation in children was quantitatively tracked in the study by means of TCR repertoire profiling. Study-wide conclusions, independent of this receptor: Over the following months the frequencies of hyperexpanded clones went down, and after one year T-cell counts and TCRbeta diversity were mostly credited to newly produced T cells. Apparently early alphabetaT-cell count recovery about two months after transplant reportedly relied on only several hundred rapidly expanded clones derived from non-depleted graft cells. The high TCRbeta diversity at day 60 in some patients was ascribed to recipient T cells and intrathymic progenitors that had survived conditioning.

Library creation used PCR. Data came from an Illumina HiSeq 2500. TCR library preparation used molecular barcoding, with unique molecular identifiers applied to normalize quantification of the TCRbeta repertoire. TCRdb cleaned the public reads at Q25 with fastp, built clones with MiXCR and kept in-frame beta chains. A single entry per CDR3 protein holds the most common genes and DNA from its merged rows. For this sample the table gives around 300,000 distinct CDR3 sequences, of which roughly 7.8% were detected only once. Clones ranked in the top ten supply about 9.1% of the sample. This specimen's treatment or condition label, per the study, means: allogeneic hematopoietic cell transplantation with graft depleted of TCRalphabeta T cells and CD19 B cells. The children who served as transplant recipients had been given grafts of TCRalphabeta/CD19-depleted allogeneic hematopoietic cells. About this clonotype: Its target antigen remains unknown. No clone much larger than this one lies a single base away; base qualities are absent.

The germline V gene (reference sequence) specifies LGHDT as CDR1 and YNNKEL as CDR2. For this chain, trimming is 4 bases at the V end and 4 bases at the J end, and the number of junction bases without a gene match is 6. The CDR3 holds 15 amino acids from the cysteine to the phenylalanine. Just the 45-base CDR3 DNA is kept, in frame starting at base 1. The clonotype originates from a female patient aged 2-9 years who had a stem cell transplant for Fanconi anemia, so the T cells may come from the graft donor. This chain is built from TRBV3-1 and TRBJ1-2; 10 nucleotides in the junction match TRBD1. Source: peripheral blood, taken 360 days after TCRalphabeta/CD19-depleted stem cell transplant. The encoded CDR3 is CASSPWDRGSYGYTF. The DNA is TGTGCCAGCAGCCCCTGGGACAGGGGTTCCTATGGCTACACCTTC.